The sequence of this T cell receptor beta chain was determined in a study of blood T cell repertoires in COVID-19. Study-level information: Spain, Italy and the United States supplied samples that represented acute and convalescent COVID-19.

Trimming left V 7 bases short and J 4 bases short, with 22 bases between. Germline CDR1 LGHNA, CDR2 YSLEER. The CDR3 extends over 16 amino acids. The table came from immunoSEQ multiplex PCR; TCRdb's copy has only in-frame clones and leaves some out. The sample gives about 240,000 clones, around nine tenths of which show up once; roughly 3.7% is in the top ten. The TCR sequence derives from a woman aged 25 to 39 who had recovered from COVID-19. Specimen: PBMCs or T cells enriched from blood (not recorded which). The chain uses TRBV4-3 and TRBJ1-2; weak D call: TRBD1 (5 bases). In nucleotides, the CDR3 is TGCGCCAGCAAAAGGGCTCTTAGAGACAGCCTCTATGGCTACACCTTC. Amino acid sequence: CASKRALRDSLYGYTF.